A single T cell receptor beta chain is shown here with its context. V lost 7 bases to trimming and J lost 6 bases; unmatched junction nucleotides: 11. Germline V gene lookup returns CDR1 SQVTM and CDR2 ANQGSEA. This CDR3 has 13 residues. Each of the CD4+ naive, central memory, regulatory and stem cell-like memory populations was sorted via CD45RO/CCR7/CD25/CD127/CD95/CD27. The data are from a study of beta chain features in type 1 diabetes. Expressed TCRB transcripts got sequenced, as all isolated RNA was reverse transcribed. The method was immunoSEQ multiplex PCR; TCRdb's version includes in-frame clones alone and lacks a portion of them. This sample has roughly 290,000 clones, with 7.5% to 9.5% found just once.

The sample was central memory CD4+ T cells from blood. J is TRBJ2-7 and V is TRBV29-1; 8 bases align to TRBD2. The receptor was isolated from a woman in her late teens or twenties in good health. The CDR3 DNA follows: TGCAGCGGGGGGTCTAGCGGGTTTAGCGAGCAGTACTTC. Its protein product is CSGGSSGFSEQYF.